This passage covers 6 T cell receptor beta chains from one sample sequenced in a study of graft-versus-host responses after intestinal transplantation. What these receptors recognize is not known. TCRdb keeps only in-frame clones here, not all; method: immunoSEQ multiplex PCR. The data show approximately 100,000 clones, with roughly 93% seen just once and under 1.5% held by the top ten. The sample was unstimulated CD8+ T cells sorted from spleen or lymph node cells, taken before intestinal transplant. The receptors come from a human donor who received an intestinal transplant.

This clone occurred once. The rearrangement uses TRBV7-9 and TRBJ2-5; TRBD2 agrees at 7 bases. From germline, CDR1 is SEHNR and CDR2 FQNEAQ (reference sequence). The CDR3 is 13 residues long. V lost 4 bases to trimming and J lost 5 bases; unmatched junction nucleotides: 4. The DNA for the CDR3 is TGTGCCAGCAGCTCGCGGGGGTCGGAGACCCAGTACTTC. Protein: CASSSRGSETQYF.

The CDR3 nucleotides are TGTGCCGGGACTTTCGAAGGGGGACCGGAGACCCAGTACTTC. Protein sequence: CAGTFEGGPETQYF. The chain recombines TRBV30 with TRBJ2-5, with D possibly being TRBD1 or TRBD2 (6 bases each). The germline V gene has CDR1 GTSNPN and CDR2 SVGIG (reference sequence). The V end lost 8 bases, the J end lost 5 bases, and 21 bases lay between the germline ends. CDR3 length: 14 amino acids.

The V call is TRBV9, the J call TRBJ2-3, with D possibly TRBD1 on 6 matching bases. Trimming took off 0 bases at V and 2 bases at J, with 13 bases between the two ends. Germline lookup yields CDR1 SGDLS and CDR2 YYNGEE. The length of the CDR3 is 16 residues. DNA for the CDR3: TGTGCCAGCAGCGTAGAAACAGGGTTGTTCACAGATACGCAGTATTTT. Protein sequence: CASSVETGLFTDTQYF.

The genes are TRBV7-8 and TRBJ2-7, with D uncertain. Germline values: CDR1 SGHVS, CDR2 FQNEAQ. The CDR3 spans 16 residues. V was clipped by 0 bases and J by 0 bases, with 12 bases between them. The chain's CDR3 is CASSLAKGLSSYEQYF. CDR3 bases: TGTGCCAGCAGCTTAGCAAAGGGTCTAAGCTCCTACGAGCAGTACTTC.

About this clone: One end of the junction does not line up with germline, which may come from a read error. The V and J genes are TRBV7-6 and TRBJ2-5; D may be TRBD2 (7 bases). This CDR3 has 14 residues. Germline CDR1 reads SGHVS; CDR2 reads FNYEAQ. CDR3 in DNA: TGTGCCAGCAGTTTAGGGGGGGGAATGGAGACCCAGTACTTC. Translation: CASSLGGGMETQYF.

This chain joins TRBV6-5 and TRBJ2-3; D is unclear. Germline-derived CDR1 and CDR2 are MNHEY and SVGAGI. This CDR3 spans 11 amino acids. V shed 7 bases and J shed 2 bases, with 4 bases lying between them. CDR3 protein: CASTYTDTQYF. Written as DNA, the CDR3 is TGTGCCAGCACCTACACAGATACGCAGTATTTT.